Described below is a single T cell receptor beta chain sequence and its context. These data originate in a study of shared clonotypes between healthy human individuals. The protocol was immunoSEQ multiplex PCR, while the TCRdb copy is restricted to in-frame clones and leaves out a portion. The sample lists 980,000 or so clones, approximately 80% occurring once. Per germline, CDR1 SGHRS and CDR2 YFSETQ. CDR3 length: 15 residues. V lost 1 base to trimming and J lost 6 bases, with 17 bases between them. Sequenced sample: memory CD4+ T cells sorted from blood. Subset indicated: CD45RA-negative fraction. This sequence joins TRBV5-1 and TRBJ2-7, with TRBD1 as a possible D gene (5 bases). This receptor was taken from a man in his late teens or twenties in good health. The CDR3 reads CASSLSGFPRGEQYF. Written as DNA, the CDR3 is TGCGCCAGCAGCTTGTCGGGCTTTCCTAGGGGCGAGCAGTACTTC.